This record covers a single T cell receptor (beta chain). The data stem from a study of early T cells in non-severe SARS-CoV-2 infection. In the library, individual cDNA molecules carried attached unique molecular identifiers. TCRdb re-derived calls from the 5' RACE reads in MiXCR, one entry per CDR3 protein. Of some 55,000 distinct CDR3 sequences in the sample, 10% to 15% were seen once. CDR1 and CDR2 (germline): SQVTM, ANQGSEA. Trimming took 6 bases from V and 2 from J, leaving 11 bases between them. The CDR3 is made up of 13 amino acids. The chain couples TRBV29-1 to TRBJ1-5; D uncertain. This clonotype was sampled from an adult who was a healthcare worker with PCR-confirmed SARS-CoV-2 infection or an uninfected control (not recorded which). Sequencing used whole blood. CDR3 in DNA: TGCAGCGTGCGCGAGGGAGGCAATCAGCCCCAGCATTTT. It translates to CSVREGGNQPQHF.